This record looks at one TCR beta chain sequence and its context. This sample was taken from a study of Ad26.COV2.S vaccination and SARS-CoV-2 variants. Profiling relied on immunoSEQ multiplex PCR, and the TCRdb table lists in-frame clones only, not all of them. Of some 390,000 clones in the sample, roughly nine tenths were seen once. The treatment: 15 to 20 received Ad26.COV2.S at low or high dose, single or two shots; several received placebo; per-sample allocation not given. Samples were taken on day 63 after the first vaccine or placebo injection. This sample comprised peripheral blood, obtained in a trial of Ad26.COV2.S vaccine versus placebo. The clonotype was recovered from a person between 18 and 65 years old who received the Ad26.COV2.S COVID-19 vaccine or a placebo.

The CDR3 here is CASSHVDRSSYGYTF. The CDR3 DNA sequence: TGTGCCAGCAGCCATGTCGACCGTTCCTCCTATGGCTACACCTTC. The chain has TRBV5-5 and TRBJ1-2, with D hard to call. Trimming shortened V by 4 bases and J by 4 bases, and 17 bases separated the two germline ends. CDR1 is SGHKS, CDR2 YYEKEE, per germline (reference sequence). The CDR3 totals 15 residues.